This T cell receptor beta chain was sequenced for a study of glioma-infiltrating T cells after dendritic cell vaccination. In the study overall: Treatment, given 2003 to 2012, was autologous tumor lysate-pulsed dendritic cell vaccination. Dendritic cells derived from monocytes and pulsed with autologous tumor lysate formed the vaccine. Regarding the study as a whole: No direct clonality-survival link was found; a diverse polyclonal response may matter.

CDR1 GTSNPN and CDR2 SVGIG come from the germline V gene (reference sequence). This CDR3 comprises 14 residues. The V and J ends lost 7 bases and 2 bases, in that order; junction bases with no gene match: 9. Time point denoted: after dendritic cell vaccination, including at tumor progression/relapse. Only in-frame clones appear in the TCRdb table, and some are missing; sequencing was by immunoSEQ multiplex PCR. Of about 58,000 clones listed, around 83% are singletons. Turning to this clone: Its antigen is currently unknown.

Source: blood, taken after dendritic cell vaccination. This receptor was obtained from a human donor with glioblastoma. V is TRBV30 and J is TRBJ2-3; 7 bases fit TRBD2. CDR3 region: CASKRGRLTDTQYF. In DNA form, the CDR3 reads TGTGCCTCGAAGCGGGGCCGACTCACAGATACGCAGTATTTT.